What follows are 17 T cell receptor beta chains derived from one specimen sequenced in a study of response to subunit inactivated influenza vaccine (dated by TCRdb to the late 2010s). Library construction relied on RT-PCR. The instrument was an Illumina HiSeq 2500. The public reads were reanalyzed by TCRdb: fastp trimming at Q25, MiXCR alignment, in-frame beta chains only. Each entry is one CDR3 protein sequence, shown with its most common DNA and genes. The sample yields around 530,000 distinct CDR3 sequences; 16% were counted once. The ten largest make up less than 4% of the sample. Sequences were derived from CD4+ T cells sorted from PBMCs, sampled roughly 24 months after vaccination. These receptors were obtained from a man aged 50 to 69 who received an inactivated influenza vaccine. Donor details come from another sample of the same person, matched by shared clones.

This sequence joins TRBV9 and TRBJ2-2; a possible D gene is TRBD2 (5 bases). CDR1 and CDR2 from the germline V gene are SGDLS and YYNGEE. This CDR3 contains 14 residues. The ends were cut back, 5 bases at V and 0 bases at J, with 8 bases in the middle. The CDR3 nucleotides are TGTGCCAGCAGGGAGGACGCGAACACCGGGGAGCTGTTTTTT. Residues: CASREDANTGELFF. Full variable domain (rest looked up from reference TRBV9 and TRBJ2-2): DSGVTQTPKHLITATGQRVTLRCSPRSGDLSVYWYQQSLDQGLQFLIQYYNGEERAKGNILERFSAQQFPDLHSELNLSSLELGDSALYFCASREDANTGELFFGEGSRLTVL.

Only a few counts were recorded for this clonotype. The genes are TRBV11-1 and TRBJ2-1; 9 bases line up with TRBD2. The J segment lost 0 bases and the V segment lost 1 base, leaving 7 bases of the junction unmatched. CDR1 SGHAT and CDR2 FQDESV come from the germline V gene (reference sequence). The CDR3 runs 18 residues. This CDR3 is CASSLGTLAGSSYNEQFF. The CDR3 nucleotides are TGTGCCAGCAGCTTAGGGACCCTAGCGGGAAGCTCCTACAATGAGCAGTTCTTC.

The V call is TRBV7-8, the J call TRBJ1-2; the D is unclear. Trimming took off 5 bases at V and 7 bases at J, with 17 bases between the two ends. CDR1 and CDR2 (germline): SGHVS, FQNEAQ. The CDR3 spans 14 residues. The CDR3 bases are TGTGCCAGCAGCCCTATCCCACGCCTTAGTGGCTACACCTTC. It yields the protein CASSPIPRLSGYTF.

Only a few counts were recorded for this clonotype. V and J are TRBV4-3 and TRBJ2-2, with a tentative D call TRBD2 (5 bases). V shed 1 base and J shed 6 bases, with 9 bases lying between them. The CDR3 spans 14 residues. Germline V CDR1 and CDR2: LGHNA, YSLEER. The CDR3 protein is CASSQVAGSGELFF. The CDR3, as DNA: TGCGCCAGCAGCCAAGTGGCGGGTTCCGGGGAGCTGTTTTTT.

The chain has TRBV28 and TRBJ1-5; 12 bases fit TRBD1. The V gene's germline CDR1 is MDHEN and CDR2 SYDVKM. The CDR3 covers 17 residues. The V segment lost 5 bases and the J segment 3 bases; nucleotides outside the gene matches: 8. The CDR3 DNA sequence: TGTGCCAGCAGTGACCGGGACAGGGGGCGAATCAATCAGCCCCAGCATTTT. It specifies CASSDRDRGRINQPQHF.

V is TRBV6-2 or TRBV6-3 and J is TRBJ2-5, with D perhaps being TRBD1 or TRBD2 (5 bases each). CDR3 length: 14 residues. V was pared by 6 bases and J by 1 base, with 12 bases between. Germline V gene lookup returns CDR1 MNHEY and CDR2 SVGEGT. CDR3 sequence: CASSPGRLQETQYF. In DNA form, the CDR3 reads TGTGCCAGCAGCCCGGGACGGCTCCAAGAGACCCAGTACTTC.

The V and J genes are TRBV7-2 and TRBJ2-1; D uncertain. The germline V gene has CDR1 SGHTA and CDR2 FQGNSA. The germline V and J ends were trimmed by 5 bases and 5 bases, with 16 bases remaining between them. This CDR3 is 15 amino acids long. The chain's CDR3 is CASSQSRNWNNEQFF. The CDR3 DNA follows: TGTGCCAGCAGCCAATCGCGAAACTGGAACAATGAGCAGTTCTTC.

The genes are TRBV20-1 and TRBJ2-5, with 13 nucleotides matching TRBD2. Trimming cost V 6 bases and J 4 bases; bases outside gene matches: 5. This CDR3 contains 14 residues. Germline V CDR1 and CDR2: DFQATT, SNEGSKA (reference sequence). In DNA, the CDR3 is TGCAGTGCACCAACTAGCGGGAGGGGAGAGACCCAGTACTTC. Translated: CSAPTSGRGETQYF.

The chain links TRBV20-1 to TRBJ2-1, with unresolved D. The CDR3 is 11 amino acids. With 3 bases removed from V and 15 bases from J, the gap between germline ends came to 15 bases. Looked up from germline, CDR1 is DFQATT and CDR2 is SNEGSKA (reference sequence). Here the CDR3 reads CSASRGRFLFF. The CDR3 nucleotides read TGCAGTGCTAGTCGTGGCAGGTTTCTGTTCTTC.

This clonotype appeared many times. The CDR3 DNA follows: TGTGCCAGCAGTTTATCCTACCTCTCCCCCCCCAATGAGCAGTTCTTC. This translates into CASSLSYLSPPNEQFF. The J gene is TRBJ2-1, the V gene TRBV28, with D uncertain. The CDR3 totals 16 residues. Trimming pared 1 base from V and 6 bases from J, leaving 16 bases between. Germline CDR1 is MDHEN and CDR2 is SYDVKM.

This clonotype was counted only a few times. The chain carries TRBV5-1 and TRBJ2-7; D is uncertain. Per the germline V gene, CDR1 is SGHRS and CDR2 is YFSETQ. The V end was cut by 5 bases, the J end by 4 bases, with 13 bases between. This CDR3 is built from 13 residues. CDR3 protein: CASSTAGDYEQYF. The CDR3 DNA reads TGCGCCAGCAGTACTGCAGGTGATTACGAGCAGTACTTC. The full variable domain, completed using reference TRBV5-1 and TRBJ2-7, is KAGVTQTPRYLIKTRGQQVTLSCSPISGHRSVSWYQQTPGQGLQFLFEYFSETQRNKGNFPGRFSGRQFSNSRSEMNVSTLELGDSALYLCASSTAGDYEQYFGPGTRLTVT.

The genes are TRBV6-2 or TRBV6-3 and TRBJ1-5, with 8 bases identical to TRBD1. The trim removed 6 bases at V and 7 bases at J, leaving 11 bases unmatched. The CDR3 length is 15 residues. Per germline, CDR1 MNHEY and CDR2 SVGEGT. The CDR3 is CASSPTGALGQPQHF. In DNA form, the CDR3 reads TGTGCCAGCAGCCCGACAGGGGCCCTCGGACAGCCCCAGCATTTT.

The chain joins TRBV30 to TRBJ2-1; TRBD2 agrees at 9 bases. The ends lost 4 bases at V and 1 base at J; junction bases unmatched: 2. CDR1 and CDR2 (germline): GTSNPN, SVGIG (reference sequence). The CDR3 is made up of 14 amino acids. The CDR3 bases are TGTGCCTGGACTAGCGGGATTTCCTACAATGAGCAGTTCTTC. It is translated as CAWTSGISYNEQFF.

In this sample, this clonotype turned up a few times. This chain links TRBV7-9 with TRBJ1-1; D gene unclear. This CDR3 is 14 amino acids long. The germline gives CDR1 SEHNR, CDR2 FQNEAQ (reference sequence). V was trimmed by 5 bases and J by 6 bases, leaving 16 bases between them. The CDR3 reads CASSPSLGIPEAFF. CDR3 nucleotide sequence: TGTGCCAGCAGCCCATCTCTAGGGATCCCTGAAGCTTTCTTT. The variable domain in full, completed from reference TRBV7-9 and TRBJ1-1, reads DTGVSQNPRHKITKRGQNVTFRCDPISEHNRLYWYRQTLGQGPEFLTYFQNEAQLEKSRLLSDRFSAERPKGSFSTLEIQRTEQGDSAMYLCASSPSLGIPEAFFGQGTRLTVV.

This clonotype has more than one count but fewer than ten. This chain uses TRBV5-1 with TRBJ1-1; no reliable D call. CDR1 and CDR2 from the germline V gene are SGHRS and YFSETQ. The CDR3 loop spans 14 amino acids. The germline V and J ends were trimmed by 2 bases and 1 base, with 9 bases remaining between them. CDR3 amino acids: CASSFRGENTEAFF. For the CDR3, the DNA is TGCGCCAGCAGCTTTCGTGGAGAGAACACTGAAGCTTTCTTT.

This chain uses TRBV29-1 with TRBJ1-1, with TRBD1 as a possible D gene (5 bases). The CDR3 has 14 residues. V was clipped by 2 bases and J by 0 bases, with 10 bases between them. The germline V gene has CDR1 SQVTM and CDR2 ANQGSEA. CDR3 region: CSVEKGTMNTEAFF. The CDR3 nucleotides read TGCAGCGTTGAAAAAGGGACTATGAACACTGAAGCTTTCTTT.

This clonotype has a handful of counts. V and J are TRBV25-1 and TRBJ2-5; TRBD2 matches 9 bases. Germline CDR1 is MGHDK and CDR2 is SYGVNS. This CDR3 region has 14 residues. The trim removed 8 bases at V and 5 bases at J, leaving 9 bases unmatched. This CDR3 is CASGKAGGSETQYF. The CDR3 DNA is TGTGCCAGCGGAAAAGCGGGAGGTTCTGAGACCCAGTACTTC.